The 13 T cell receptor beta chains reported below all come from one sample, sequenced in a study of beta chain features in type 1 diabetes. General study results and limits: All four CD4+ subsets from Type 1 diabetes patients carried moderately but significantly shorter TCRB CDR3s.

The sequenced template was cDNA made from the entire isolated RNA. Using immunoSEQ multiplex PCR, the repertoire was profiled, and TCRdb retains in-frame clones only, with some absent. The data show 150,000 to 200,000 clones, around 63% seen once. These TCRs are of unknown antigen specificity. Source material: naive CD4+ T cells from blood. These receptors were obtained from a man aged 25-40 years with type 1 diabetes.

The rearrangement uses TRBV7-9 and TRBJ2-4, with D hard to call. V lost 1 base, J lost 3 bases, and 13 bases lay in between. Per the germline V gene, CDR1 is SEHNR and CDR2 is FQNEAQ (reference sequence). The CDR3 consists of 16 residues. The CDR3 spells CASSLVGAVGKNIQYF. CDR3 DNA: TGTGCCAGCAGCTTAGTAGGCGCGGTGGGCAAAAACATTCAGTACTTC.

This chain links TRBV7-2 with TRBJ2-7; 7 bases line up with TRBD2. With 5 bases clipped from V and 7 bases from J, the junction kept 17 bases outside the gene matches. Per the germline V gene, CDR1 is SGHTA and CDR2 is FQGNSA. CDR3 length equals 16 residues. The CDR3 DNA follows: TGTGCCAGCAGCCTCCTATACGGGGGGATACCCCTGGAGCAGTACTTC. Translating it yields CASSLLYGGIPLEQYF.

The V call is TRBV30, the J call TRBJ2-2; no definite D call. The CDR3 length is 13 residues. Germline loops: CDR1 GTSNPN, CDR2 SVGIG (reference sequence). Trimming removed 4 bases at V and 1 base at J, with 7 bases between. In DNA form, the CDR3 reads TGTGCCTGGAATCGGGTGAACACCGGGGAGCTGTTTTTT. It codes for CAWNRVNTGELFF.

V usage is TRBV18 and J usage is TRBJ1-2; 7 bases fit TRBD1. V shed 0 bases and J 3 bases; nucleotides not matched to a gene: 4. Germline V lookup: CDR1 KGHSH, CDR2 LQKENI. The CDR3 spans 15 residues. The CDR3 nucleotides are TGTGCCAGCTCACCACCGACCGGACAGGACTATGGCTACACCTTC. Protein sequence: CASSPPTGQDYGYTF.

A few counts support this clone. The J gene is TRBJ2-1, the V gene TRBV10-3; TRBD1 might be the D (6 bases). The germline V gene encodes CDR1 ENHRY and CDR2 SYGVKD. V lost 3 bases and J 0 bases, leaving 9 bases between the germline ends. There are 15 residues in the CDR3. CDR3 sequence: CAISEGQSSYNEQFF. In nucleotides, the CDR3 is TGTGCCATCAGTGAAGGACAGAGCTCCTACAATGAGCAGTTCTTC.

The V gene is TRBV28, the J gene TRBJ2-7; D is unresolved. CDR1 is MDHEN and CDR2 is SYDVKM in the germline V gene. V dropped 0 bases and J dropped 5 bases, with 5 bases sitting between them. The CDR3 contains 12 residues. This chain's CDR3 is CASSLWGNEQYF. CDR3 coding DNA: TGTGCCAGCAGTTTATGGGGGAACGAGCAGTACTTC.

The rearrangement uses TRBV2 and TRBJ2-1, with a possible D match to TRBD1 (5 bases). V lost 5 bases and J lost 7, with 12 bases in between. CDR1 SNHLY and CDR2 FYNNEI come from the germline V gene. The CDR3 is 13 residues long. CDR3 coding DNA: TGTGCCAGCAGTTCAGGGAATAGGAATGAGCAGTTCTTC. This gives the protein CASSSGNRNEQFF.

This clone occurred a few times. The chain employs TRBV7-2 and TRBJ2-5; D is unclear. Germline CDR1 is SGHTA and CDR2 is FQGNSA. V dropped 5 bases and J dropped 4 bases, with 14 bases sitting between them. This CDR3 has 14 amino acids. The DNA for the CDR3 is TGTGCCAGCAGCCAACGGCTCATCCTAGAGACCCAGTACTTC. Protein: CASSQRLILETQYF.

J is TRBJ1-6 and V is TRBV10-3; 8 bases align to TRBD1. This CDR3 contains 14 residues. V was clipped by 6 bases and J by 8 bases; unmatched bases: 6. The germline V gene has CDR1 ENHRY and CDR2 SYGVKD. The chain's CDR3 is CAIRVQGGDSPLHF. The CDR3 DNA sequence: TGTGCCATCAGGGTACAGGGGGGGGATTCACCCCTCCACTTT.

The chain recombines TRBV6-6 with TRBJ2-1; 11 bases map to TRBD2. The CDR3 consists of 14 residues. The germline CDR1 and CDR2 sequences are MNHNY and SVGAGI (reference sequence). V was pared by 6 bases and J by 5 bases, with 3 bases of the junction left unmatched. As DNA, the CDR3 is TGTGCCAGCAGCACTAGCGGGGGCCACAATGAGCAGTTCTTC. Its translation: CASSTSGGHNEQFF.

CDR3 residues: CASSLKVSYNEQFF. CDR3 nucleotide sequence: TGTGCCAGCAGCTTAAAGGTCTCCTACAATGAGCAGTTCTTC. The chain is built from TRBV7-2 and TRBJ2-1, with no clear D. This CDR3 contains 14 residues. Germline V gives CDR1 SGHTA, CDR2 FQGNSA. V was trimmed by 2 bases and J by 0 bases, leaving 5 bases between them.

V gene TRBV25-1 combines with J gene TRBJ1-2; D unclear. Germline V gives CDR1 MGHDK, CDR2 SYGVNS. Trimming pared 1 base from V and 5 bases from J, leaving 5 bases between. The CDR3 runs to 12 residues. CDR3 loop: CASSESSYGYTF. The CDR3 DNA follows: TGTGCCAGCAGTGAATCGTCGTATGGCTACACCTTC.

The chain combines TRBV7-2 with TRBJ1-5; tentatively, D is TRBD1 (6 bases). From germline, CDR1 is SGHTA and CDR2 FQGNSA. Trimming took off 6 bases at V and 1 base at J, with 7 bases between the two ends. The CDR3 contains 13 residues. CDR3 sequence reads: CASRGQSNQPQHF. The DNA of the CDR3 is TGTGCCAGCAGAGGACAGAGCAATCAGCCCCAGCATTTT.